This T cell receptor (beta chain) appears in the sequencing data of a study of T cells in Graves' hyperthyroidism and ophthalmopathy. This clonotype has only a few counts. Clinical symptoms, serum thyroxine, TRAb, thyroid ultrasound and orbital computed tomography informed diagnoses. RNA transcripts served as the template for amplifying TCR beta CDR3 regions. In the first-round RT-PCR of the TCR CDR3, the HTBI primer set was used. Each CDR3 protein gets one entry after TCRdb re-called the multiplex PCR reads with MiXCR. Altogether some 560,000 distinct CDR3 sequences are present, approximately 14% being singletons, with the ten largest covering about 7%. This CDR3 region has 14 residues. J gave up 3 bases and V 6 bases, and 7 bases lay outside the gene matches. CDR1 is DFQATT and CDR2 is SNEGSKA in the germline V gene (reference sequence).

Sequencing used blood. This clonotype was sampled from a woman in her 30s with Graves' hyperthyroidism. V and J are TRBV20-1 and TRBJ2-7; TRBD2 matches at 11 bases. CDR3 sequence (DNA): TGCAGTGCCTCACCTGGGACTAGCGGCTACGAGCAGTACTTC. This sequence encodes CSASPGTSGYEQYF.